The 8 T cell receptor beta chains below come from one sample, sequenced in a study of early T cells in non-severe SARS-CoV-2 infection. TCRdb ran MiXCR on the 5' RACE reads and lists one entry per CDR3 protein. The sample contains approximately 70,000 distinct CDR3 sequences, roughly 4.6% of which appear only once. The sample here was whole blood, taken at baseline. The source of these receptors is an adult who was a healthcare worker with PCR-confirmed SARS-CoV-2 infection or an uninfected control (not recorded which). The donor label of this sample is uncertain.

This clonotype was recorded a few times. The rearrangement links TRBV2 to TRBJ1-2; tentatively, D is TRBD1 (5 bases). The V and J ends lost 4 bases and 2 bases respectively, with 11 bases between them. Germline loops: CDR1 SNHLY, CDR2 FYNNEI. This CDR3 has 14 amino acids. The CDR3, as DNA: TGTGCCAGCAGTGTTGAGGAGGGGAACTATGGCTACACCTTC. Translated: CASSVEEGNYGYTF.

This clonotype was detected a few times. This chain's CDR3 is CASSLANSYEQYF. The DNA for the CDR3 is TGTGCCAGCAGCTTGGCCAACTCCTACGAGCAGTACTTC. The chain couples TRBV11-3 to TRBJ2-7; D is uncertain. Between the trimmed V and J ends, which lost 3 bases and 0 bases, there was a span of 6 bases. CDR3 size: 13 residues. Looked up from germline, CDR1 is SGHNT and CDR2 is YENEEA.

This clonotype was found many times. The chain uses TRBV28 and TRBJ1-4, with D tentatively TRBD1 (6 bases). Germline V lookup: CDR1 MDHEN, CDR2 SYDVKM. This CDR3 is built from 14 residues. V lost 3 bases and J lost 4, with 9 bases in between. As DNA, the CDR3 is TGTGCCAGCAGTTTGGACAGCCTTAATGAAAAACTGTTTTTT. It yields the protein CASSLDSLNEKLFF. Looking up the rest from reference TRBV28 and TRBJ1-4 gives the full variable domain: DVKVTQSSRYLVKRTGEKVFLECVQDMDHENMFWYRQDPGLGLRLIYFSYDVKMKEKGDIPEGYSVSREKKERFSLILESASTNQTSMYLCASSLDSLNEKLFFGSGTQLSVL.

This clonotype was observed a handful of times. The J gene is TRBJ2-3, the V gene TRBV5-1; D possibly matches TRBD1 or TRBD2 (5 bases each). The germline CDR1 and CDR2 sequences are SGHRS and YFSETQ. V shed 4 bases and J shed 0 bases, with 15 bases lying between them. The CDR3 has 16 residues. The CDR3: CASSPGIAPSTDTQYF. CDR3 DNA sequence: TGCGCCAGCAGCCCAGGGATAGCGCCTAGCACAGATACGCAGTATTTT.

Ten or more counts support this clonotype. The V call is TRBV5-4, the J call TRBJ2-4, with D possibly TRBD2 on 5 matching bases. Trimming cost V 4 bases and J 4 bases, with 18 bases left between them. Germline loops: CDR1 SGHNT, CDR2 YYREEE (reference sequence). CDR3 size: 16 residues. Here the CDR3 DNA reads TGTGCCAGCAGCACGGACTTCCTGCCCCAGAAAAACATTCAGTACTTC. Its protein product is CASSTDFLPQKNIQYF. Together with reference TRBV5-4 and TRBJ2-4, the CDR3 gives the full variable domain: ETGVTQSPTHLIKTRGQQVTLRCSSQSGHNTVSWYQQALGQGPQFIFQYYREEENGRGNFPPRFSGLQFPNYSSELNVNALELDDSALYLCASSTDFLPQKNIQYFGAGTRLSVL.

This clonotype was counted ten times or more. The V gene is TRBV5-1, the J gene TRBJ1-5; no firm D call. V was cut by 0 bases and J by 5 bases, with 6 bases left in between. Germline V gene lookup returns CDR1 SGHRS and CDR2 YFSETQ. The CDR3 is 13 amino acids. CDR3 loop: CASSLAADQPQHF. In DNA form, the CDR3 reads TGCGCCAGCAGCTTGGCAGCCGATCAGCCCCAGCATTTT.

This clonotype was counted between two and nine times. The chain carries TRBV10-3 and TRBJ2-3, with 10 bases that match TRBD2. CDR1 and CDR2 (germline): ENHRY, SYGVKD. CDR3 length: 14 residues. V was clipped by 8 bases and J by 4 bases; unmatched bases: 6. Written as DNA, the CDR3 is TGTGCCATCCACAGCGGGGGGGCGGCAGATACGCAGTATTTT. This translates into CAIHSGGAADTQYF.

The table lists this clonotype with many counts. The J gene is TRBJ2-6, the V gene TRBV5-4, with D maybe TRBD1 (5 bases). The CDR3 loop spans 16 amino acids. Trimming pared 0 bases from V and 3 bases from J, leaving 10 bases between. The germline V gene has CDR1 SGHNT and CDR2 YYREEE (reference sequence). This CDR3 reads CASSLGGVDGANVLTF. The CDR3 coding sequence is TGTGCCAGCAGCTTGGGGGGCGTGGATGGGGCCAACGTCCTGACTTTC.